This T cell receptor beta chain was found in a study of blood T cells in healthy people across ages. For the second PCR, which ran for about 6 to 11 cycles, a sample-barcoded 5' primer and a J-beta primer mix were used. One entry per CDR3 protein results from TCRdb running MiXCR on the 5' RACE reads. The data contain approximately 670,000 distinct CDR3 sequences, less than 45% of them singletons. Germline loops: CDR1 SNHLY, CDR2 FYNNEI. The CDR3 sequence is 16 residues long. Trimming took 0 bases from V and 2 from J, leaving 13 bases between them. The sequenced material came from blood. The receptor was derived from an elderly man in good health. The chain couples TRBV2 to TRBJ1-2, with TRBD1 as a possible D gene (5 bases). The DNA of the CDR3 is TGTGCCAGCAGTGAAGCGGGAGGAGGGGTCAACTATGGCTACACCTTC. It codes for CASSEAGGGVNYGYTF.